This entry describes one T cell receptor (beta chain). Its antigen is still unknown. Every patient had mismatch repair deficiency by PCR or immunohistochemistry. TCR sequencing covered a few patients who responded to pembrolizumab. Assay: immunoSEQ multiplex PCR; the TCRdb copy retains only in-frame clones and omits some. Of about 100,000 clones listed, 82% were seen once; the top ten hold 6.3%. The CDR3 has 14 residues. Germline loops: CDR1 MNHNY, CDR2 SVGAGI (reference sequence). Trimming took 6 bases from V and 5 from J; bases not matched to a gene: 6. These data are taken from a study of PD-1 blockade in mismatch repair-deficient tumors. As for the study in general: All were previously treated, progressing patients with approximately 11 mismatch repair-deficient cancer types. Overall study results and limits: After pembrolizumab, tumor-resident clones rose rapidly, then generally contracted before radiologic responses.

This receptor was obtained from an adult with mismatch repair-deficient cancer. The sequencing used peripheral blood, collected roughly eight months after starting pembrolizumab. The chain recombines TRBV6-6 with TRBJ1-5, with 8 bases matching TRBD1. CDR3 amino acids: CASSLSGGYQPQHF. The CDR3 DNA sequence: TGTGCCAGCAGCCTATCAGGGGGCTATCAGCCCCAGCATTTT.